This is a list of T cell receptor beta chains from one sample in a study of T cell changes during pregnancy in multiple sclerosis. TCRdb's table, derived via immunoSEQ multiplex PCR, lists solely in-frame clones and lacks some. The table has some 70,000 clones, about 91% seen once. The source material was CD4+ T cells from peripheral blood mononuclear cells, sampled in the third trimester of pregnancy. These receptors originate from a female donor in good health, enrolled as a control in a pregnancy study. The CDR3 runs from the conserved cysteine through the conserved F or W. The order of the fields is V gene, clone size, D gene, J gene, CDR3 DNA, CDR3 protein. A D gene is named only where the DNA matches it firmly. Size values are once, few and many counts, or a class for expanded clones, and some rows have none.

TRBV18	once	NA	TRBJ1-1	TGTGCCAGCTCACCTAGCGGGACTGAAGCTTTCTTT	CASSPSGTEAFF
TRBV27	once	TRBD2	TRBJ2-3	TGTGCCAGCAGTTTCACTAGCGGGGGACTAGATACGCAGTATTTT	CASSFTSGGLDTQYF
TRBV27	NA	TRBD1	TRBJ1-1	TGTGCCAGCAGTCTGCGGACAGGGGCGAACACTGAAGCTTTCTTT	CASSLRTGANTEAFF
TRBV18	NA	NA	TRBJ1-2	TGTGCCAGCTCACGGGAGGGACTAGCTAACTATGGCTACACCTTC	CASSREGLANYGYTF
TRBV7-2	NA	NA	TRBJ1-4	TGTGCCAGCAGCTTAGAGGCCAGGGCAGTTAATGAAAAACTGTTTTTT	CASSLEARAVNEKLFF
TRBV27	NA	NA	TRBJ1-5	TGTGCCAGCAGTTTAGGCCAGGGGACCAATCAGCCCCAGCATTTT	CASSLGQGTNQPQHF
TRBV7-2	once	NA	TRBJ1-1	TGTGCCAGCAGCTTAAAGCGTCAGAACACTGAAGCTTTCTTT	CASSLKRQNTEAFF
TRBV5-1	few	NA	TRBJ1-6	TGCGCCAGCAGCTTGGTTGGGGAGAATTCACCCCTCCACTTT	CASSLVGENSPLHF
TRBV18	few	NA	TRBJ1-1	TGTGCCAGCTCACCACACTGGACTGAAGCTTTCTTT	CASSPHWTEAFF
TRBV9	NA	NA	TRBJ2-1	TGTGCCAGCAGCGTAGCTTCGACGAGCCAGGGGCAGTTCTTC	CASSVASTSQGQFF
TRBV19	NA	TRBD1	TRBJ2-5	TGTGCCAGTAGGGGACAGGGTCGAGAGACCCAGTACTTC	CASRGQGRETQYF
TRBV5-6	NA	NA	TRBJ1-2	TGTGCCAGCAGCTTCTCGAACTATGGCTACACCTTC	CASSFSNYGYTF
TRBV5-1	NA	NA	TRBJ1-1	TGCGCCAGCAGCTTGGATGGGGGGAGGGAAGCTTTCTTT	CASSLDGGREAFF
TRBV7-8	NA	TRBD1	TRBJ1-2	TGTGCCAGCAGCGTGGACAGGGGCTATGGCTACACCTTC	CASSVDRGYGYTF
TRBV14	NA	NA	TRBJ2-3	TGTGCCAGCAGCCAAGAGGCGAGCGTGGATACGCAGTATTTT	CASSQEASVDTQYF
TRBV19	NA	TRBD2	TRBJ2-1	TGTGCCAGTAAACCGCGGACTAGCGGGGGGAATGAGCAGTTCTTC	CASKPRTSGGNEQFF
TRBV5-4	NA	NA	TRBJ1-5	TGTGCCAGCAGCCAAGATGGAGGGAGGCAGCCCCAGCATTTT	CASSQDGGRQPQHF
TRBV7-2	once	NA	TRBJ2-1	TGTGCCAGCAGCCCCTCCCAGGGCCGCATCACCTACAATGAGCAGTTCTTC	CASSPSQGRITYNEQFF
TRBV4-3	NA	TRBD1	TRBJ1-1	TGCGCCAGCAGCCAAAAAACCGGGACAGGGGGCGCGGGGGCTGAAGCTTTCTTT	CASSQKTGTGGAGAEAFF
TRBV11-3	NA	NA	TRBJ1-1	TGTGCCAGCAGCTTAGGGCGGTCCAACACTGAAGCTTTCTTT	CASSLGRSNTEAFF
TRBV5-1	NA	TRBD2	TRBJ2-1	TGCGCCAGCAGGCTAGCGGGTCGAGACAATGAGCAGTTCTTC	CASRLAGRDNEQFF
TRBV11-3	NA	NA	TRBJ2-3	TGTGCCAGCAGCTACCGGGGGTCTGGCACAGATACGCAGTATTTT	CASSYRGSGTDTQYF
TRBV5-6	NA	TRBD1	TRBJ1-2	TGTGCCAGCAGCTTAGGACAGGGCTCCCACTATGGCTACACCTTC	CASSLGQGSHYGYTF
TRBV7-2	NA	TRBD1	TRBJ1-2	TGTGCCAGCAGCCGGGGACAGGGAAGGGCCTATGGCTACACCTTC	CASSRGQGRAYGYTF
TRBV14	NA	TRBD1	TRBJ1-5	TGTGCCAGCAGCCAGGACCCTGGGACAGGGTATCTTTATAGCAATCAGCCCCAGCATTTT	CASSQDPGTGYLYSNQPQHF
TRBV19	NA	TRBD1	TRBJ1-4	TGTGCCAGTAGTCCTGGACAGGGGAGGAGTGAAAAACTGTTTTTT	CASSPGQGRSEKLFF
TRBV19	NA	TRBD1	TRBJ1-2	TGTGCCACCAGGATGGACAGGGACTATGGCTACACCTTC	CATRMDRDYGYTF
TRBV13	NA	TRBD2	TRBJ2-3	TGTGCCAGCAGCTTACGGGGGGGCGTGACAGATACGCAGTATTTT	CASSLRGGVTDTQYF
TRBV29-1	NA	NA	TRBJ2-3	TGCAGCGTGGGCCAGTCGAGCACAGATACGCAGTATTTT	CSVGQSSTDTQYF
TRBV11-2	NA	TRBD1	TRBJ2-7	TGTGCCAGCAGCTTATCCGAGACAGGGGCCTACGAGCAGTACTTC	CASSLSETGAYEQYF
TRBV4-2	NA	TRBD1	TRBJ2-7	TGTGCCAGCAGACTTAACGCAGGGACAGGGGCCTACGAGCAGTACTTC	CASRLNAGTGAYEQYF
TRBV11-2	NA	TRBD1	TRBJ1-1	TGTGCCAGCAGCAGCGACAGGGTGAACACTGAAGCTTTCTTT	CASSSDRVNTEAFF
TRBV15	NA	NA	TRBJ2-6	TGTGCCACCAGCAGAGATCCGAACAGGGCTGGGGCCAACGTCCTGACTTTC	CATSRDPNRAGANVLTF
TRBV4-2	NA	TRBD2	TRBJ2-3	TGTGCCAGCAGCCAAGGGACGGGGGGACTAGCGGGGGTATTAGATACGCAGTATTTT	CASSQGTGGLAGVLDTQYF
TRBV5-1	NA	NA	TRBJ2-1	TGCGCCAGCAGCGCGGGGGCGACTAGGGGGGGTCTGTTGCAGTTCTTC	CASSAGATRGGLLQFF
TRBV7-2	NA	NA	TRBJ2-2	TGTGCCAGCACCTTGGACAGTGTCACCGGGGAGCTGTTTTTT	CASTLDSVTGELFF
TRBV30	NA	NA	TRBJ1-5	TGTGCCTGGAGTGTACGTTTCCAGGGGAGTCAGCCCCAGCATTTT	CAWSVRFQGSQPQHF
TRBV6-1	NA	NA	TRBJ2-7	TGTGCCAGCAGTGAGGGAGGTCTCTACGAGCAGTACTTC	CASSEGGLYEQYF
TRBV7-2	NA	TRBD1	TRBJ1-3	TGTGCCAGCAGCTTAGGACAGGGATTCTCTGGAAACACCATATATTTT	CASSLGQGFSGNTIYF
TRBV18	NA	NA	TRBJ1-2	TGTGCCAGCTCACCACCCCCCGTCAACTATGGCTACACCTTC	CASSPPPVNYGYTF
TRBV5-1	NA	NA	TRBJ1-4	TGCGCCAGCAACCTAGGGGCGTCGAATAATGAAAAACTGTTTTTT	CASNLGASNNEKLFF
TRBV9	NA	NA	TRBJ2-3	TGTGCCAGCAGTGACCGGGGGTTCGGCACAGATACGCAGTATTTT	CASSDRGFGTDTQYF
TRBV7-9	NA	TRBD1	TRBJ1-1	TGTGCCAGCAGCCTCAGGGGGACACACCCTTCTGAAGCTTTCTTT	CASSLRGTHPSEAFF
TRBV13	NA	NA	TRBJ2-3	TGTGCCAGCAGCTATAGACTCAACCAGAACACAGATACGCAGTATTTT	CASSYRLNQNTDTQYF
TRBV4-1	once	NA	TRBJ2-3	TGCGCCAGCAGCCGTGGCACTAGTGCTAGCACAGATACGCAGTATTTT	CASSRGTSASTDTQYF
TRBV6-1	NA	NA	TRBJ2-4	TGTGCCAGCAGTGAAGCGCGGGGCGCCAAAAACATTCAGTACTTC	CASSEARGAKNIQYF
TRBV11-2	NA	NA	TRBJ2-1	TGTGCCAGCAGCCCCCTAAGGAGCGGGTTAGACAATGAGCAGTTCTTC	CASSPLRSGLDNEQFF
TRBV7-2	NA	NA	TRBJ1-5	TGTGCCAGCAGCTTACCTCCGGGGCAGCCCCAGCATTTT	CASSLPPGQPQHF
TRBV10-3	NA	NA	TRBJ2-2	TGTGCCATCAGTGACCAACGACCACGGGTCACCGGGGAGCTGTTTTTT	CAISDQRPRVTGELFF
TRBV30	NA	NA	TRBJ1-2	TGTGCCTGGGGGAGTTCCCCGCTTAGATATGGCTACACCTTC	CAWGSSPLRYGYTF
TRBV2	few	NA	TRBJ1-1	TGTGCCAGCAGTCAGGGGACCACTGAAGCTTTCTTT	CASSQGTTEAFF
TRBV7-9	NA	NA	TRBJ1-2	TGTGCCAGCAGCCAAGCGGACAGCGTACGGTTACCTTTTAGGGGGGGCTACACCTTC	CASSQADSVRLPFRGGYTF
TRBV7-9	NA	NA	TRBJ1-4	TGTGCCAGCAGCACCTTAACAGGCCATAATGAAAAACTGTTTTTT	CASSTLTGHNEKLFF
TRBV7-6	NA	NA	TRBJ1-1	TGTGCCAGCAGCCCCCTGACAGTGAACACTGAAGCTTTCTTT	CASSPLTVNTEAFF
TRBV21-1	NA	NA	TRBJ2-7	TGTGCCAGCAGCAAATGTTACAGGGGCAAGGGCGAGCAGTACTTC	CASSKCYRGKGEQYF
TRBV11-2	once	NA	TRBJ1-6	TGTGCCAGCAGCTTAATTCCAGGAGGCTCCTATAATTCACCCCTCCACTTT	CASSLIPGGSYNSPLHF
TRBV5-1	NA	TRBD1	TRBJ2-1	TGCGCCAGCAGCTTATTACCAGGGACAGGGGAGGTAAATGAGCAGTTCTTC	CASSLLPGTGEVNEQFF
TRBV30	NA	NA	TRBJ1-5	TGTGCCTGGAGTCAGGGACACAGATCGCCCCAGCATTTT	CAWSQGHRSPQHF
TRBV18	NA	TRBD1	TRBJ2-3	TGTGCCAGCTCTACTCCGGGACAGGGCACAGATACGCAGTATTTT	CASSTPGQGTDTQYF
TRBV5-1	NA	TRBD2	TRBJ2-3	TGCGCCAGCAGCCGCCCCGGACTAGCGGGAGTGGCGTATACGCAGTATTTT	CASSRPGLAGVAYTQYF